This TCR beta chain was retrieved from a study of blood T cell repertoires in COVID-19. Original handling: Amplification of reference gene primers was used by the study to estimate nucleated cell counts. Here immunoSEQ multiplex PCR was the method, and the copy in TCRdb shows in-frame clones only, minus some. V and J calls and clone size are as listed in that table; D and trimming were resolved from the DNA. The sample has 450,000 or so clones, roughly 89% seen once. Trimming pared 3 bases from V and 5 bases from J, leaving 13 bases between. In germline, CDR1 is LNHDA, CDR2 SQIVND (reference sequence). The CDR3 consists of 14 residues.

This chain connects TRBV19 to TRBJ2-5; perhaps TRBD1 as D (6 bases). The sequenced sample consisted of peripheral blood. This sequence originates from a man younger than 30 with COVID-19, enrolled during active disease. The CDR3 nucleotides are TGTGCCAGTAGTATGGGAACAGGGTTGGAGACCCAGTACTTC. Its protein is CASSMGTGLETQYF.